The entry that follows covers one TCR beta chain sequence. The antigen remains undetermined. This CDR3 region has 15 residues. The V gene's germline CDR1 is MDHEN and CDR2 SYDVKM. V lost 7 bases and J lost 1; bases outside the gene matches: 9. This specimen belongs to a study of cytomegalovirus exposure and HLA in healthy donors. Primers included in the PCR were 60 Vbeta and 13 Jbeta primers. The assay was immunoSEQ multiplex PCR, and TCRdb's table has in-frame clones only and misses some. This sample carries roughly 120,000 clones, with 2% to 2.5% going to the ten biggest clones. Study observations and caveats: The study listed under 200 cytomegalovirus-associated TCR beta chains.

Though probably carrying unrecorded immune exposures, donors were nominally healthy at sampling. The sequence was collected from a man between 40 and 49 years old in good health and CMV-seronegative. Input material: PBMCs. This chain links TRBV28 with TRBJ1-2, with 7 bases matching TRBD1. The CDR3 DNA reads TGTGCCAGCACCGGAACGGACAGGATTAACTATGGCTACACCTTC. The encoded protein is CASTGTDRINYGYTF.